The sequence of this TCR beta chain was determined in a study of blood T cells in healthy people across ages. Findings and caveats of the study: Relative to aged donors, long-lived donors carried more naive CD4+ cells and displayed higher diversity.

As regards this clonotype: As yet, its antigen is unknown.

Deletions cut 2 bases from V and 5 bases from J, with 13 bases between. This CDR3 has 15 residues. CDR1 and CDR2 (germline): LGHNA, YSLEER. Through a sample-barcoded 5' primer and a J-beta primer mix, a second PCR was run for about 6 to 12 cycles. TCRdb passed the 5' RACE reads through MiXCR, listing each CDR3 protein once. The table has 800,000 to 950,000 distinct CDR3 sequences, approximately 32% seen once. These records were also assigned to another study, of T cells of mothers and their children.

This TCR was sampled from a woman between 40 and 55 years old in good health. The V call is TRBV4-3, the J call TRBJ1-5; weak D call: TRBD1 (6 bases). The sequenced material came from blood. The CDR3 DNA reads as TGCGCCAGCAGCCAATCCTGGGGGGCTCATCAGCCCCAGCATTTT. It yields the protein CASSQSWGAHQPQHF.